This is a list of T cell receptor beta chains from one sample in a study of blood T cells in healthy people across ages. TCRdb called the 5' RACE reads again in MiXCR, with one record for every CDR3 protein. This table holds about 1.5 million distinct CDR3 sequences, 42% found once. The specimen sequenced was blood. These receptors were taken from a woman younger than 35 in good health. Each CDR3 is given with its conserved first and last residue. A D gene is named only where the DNA matches it firmly. A row's size may be missing; if present it is once, few, many or a size class.

abundance	v_gene	d_gene	j_gene	CDR3aa	CDR3nt
.	TRBV2	TRBD2	TRBJ2-1	CASSDPPSGSNEQFF	TGTGCCAGCAGTGATCCCCCTAGCGGGTCCAATGAGCAGTTCTTC
few	TRBV5-6	.	TRBJ1-6	CASSPAGVRDSPLHF	TGTGCCAGCAGCCCCGCAGGGGTGCGGGATTCACCCCTCCACTTT
.	TRBV29-1	.	TRBJ2-7	CSARLDVGEQYF	TGCAGCGCCAGACTAGACGTCGGCGAGCAGTACTTC
.	TRBV24-1	.	TRBJ2-3	CATSGTSLDTQYF	TGTGCCACCAGTGGTACTAGTTTGGATACGCAGTATTTT
.	TRBV12-3/TRBV12-4	.	TRBJ1-5	CASSLDQPQHF	TGTGCCAGCAGTTTGGATCAGCCCCAGCATTTT
once	TRBV6-2/TRBV6-3	TRBD2	TRBJ2-5	CASSYARTSGGPSGETQYF	TGTGCCAGCAGTTACGCCCGGACTAGCGGGGGGCCTTCCGGCGAGACCCAGTACTTC
.	TRBV7-3	TRBD1	TRBJ2-3	CASSLSTGAPTDTQYF	TGTGCCAGCAGCTTAAGTACAGGGGCCCCCACAGATACGCAGTATTTT
.	TRBV20-1	.	TRBJ2-2	CSARDPGSTGELFF	TGCAGTGCTAGAGATCCAGGCAGCACCGGGGAGCTGTTTTTT
few	TRBV5-8	TRBD1	TRBJ1-4	CASSTGQESTNEKLFF	TGTGCCAGCAGTACAGGACAGGAATCAACTAATGAAAAACTGTTTTTT
few	TRBV12-3/TRBV12-4	TRBD1	TRBJ2-7	CASRPDRVSYNEQYF	TGTGCCAGCAGGCCTGACAGGGTTTCCTACAATGAGCAGTACTTC
few	TRBV28	.	TRBJ1-1	CASMEARNTEAFF	TGTGCCAGTATGGAGGCACGGAACACTGAAGCTTTCTTT
.	TRBV5-1	TRBD2	TRBJ2-7	CASSLSGGYLSGHEQYF	TGCGCCAGCAGCTTAAGCGGGGGATACCTTTCGGGACACGAGCAGTACTTC
few	TRBV5-1	.	TRBJ2-7	CASSLGSPSSYEQYF	TGCGCCAGCAGCTTGGGGAGCCCGAGCTCCTACGAGCAGTACTTC
few	TRBV6-5	.	TRBJ2-4	CASSHPTSGQNIQYF	TGTGCCAGCAGTCACCCTACTAGTGGGCAAAACATTCAGTACTTC
.	TRBV11-2	TRBD2	TRBJ2-3	CASSFAVRERGGQIEQYF	TGTGCCAGCAGCTTCGCCGTTCGGGAGCGGGGGGGACAAATTGAGCAGTATTTT